Shown below are 7 T cell receptor beta chains from a single sample sequenced in a study of T cell responses to AZD1222 COVID-19 vaccine. The table came from immunoSEQ multiplex PCR; TCRdb's copy has only in-frame clones and leaves some out. The data contain 110,000 to 150,000 clones, around 93% of them singletons. Source: peripheral blood, taken on day 0 of AZD1222 vaccination. The receptors come from an adult in good health.

The chain has TRBV18 and TRBJ1-6; D gene ambiguous. The V gene lost 2 bases and the J gene lost 7 bases, with 9 bases spanning the gap. CDR3 length equals 14 residues. CDR1 and CDR2 (germline): KGHSH, LQKENI. CDR3 DNA: TGTGCCAGCTCACCAACTCGGGCAAATTCACCCCTCCACTTT. It codes for CASSPTRANSPLHF. Full variable domain (rest looked up from reference TRBV18 and TRBJ1-6): NAGVMQNPRHLVRRRGQEARLRCSPMKGHSHVYWYRQLPEEGLKFMVYLQKENIIDESGMPKERFSAEFPKEGPSILRIQQVVRGDSAAYFCASSPTRANSPLHFGNGTRLTVT.

In nucleotides, the CDR3 is TGTGCCAGCAGCCGCAACAATGAGCAGTTCTTC. Its translation: CASSRNNEQFF. The chain is built from TRBV7-8 and TRBJ2-1; D remains unclear. Germline CDR1 reads SGHVS; CDR2 reads FQNEAQ. Trimming took off 5 bases at V and 5 bases at J, with 4 bases between the two ends. This CDR3 has 11 amino acids.

The J gene is TRBJ1-6, the V gene TRBV3-1 (or the pseudogene TRBV3-2), with 9 nucleotides matching TRBD1. From germline, CDR1 is LGHDT and CDR2 YNNKEL (reference sequence). The V segment lost 4 bases and the J segment 8 bases; nucleotides outside the gene matches: 3. This CDR3 region has 14 residues. The CDR3 coding sequence is TGTGCCAGCAGCCCACAGGGGGCGTATTCACCCCTCCACTTT. Protein sequence: CASSPQGAYSPLHF.

The V and J genes are TRBV4-1 and TRBJ1-4; D unclear. V lost 1 base and J lost 5, with 14 bases in between. The germline V gene encodes CDR1 MGHRA and CDR2 YSYEKL. This CDR3 has 16 amino acids. The CDR3 DNA is TGCGCCAGCAGCCAAGGAAGGCTCAGGACCAATGAAAAACTGTTTTTT. Its protein product is CASSQGRLRTNEKLFF.

The chain recombines TRBV5-4 with TRBJ2-2, with a weak D call TRBD2 (6 bases). The CDR3 has 16 amino acids. CDR1 is SGHNT and CDR2 is YYREEE in the germline V gene (reference sequence). Trimming shortened V by 4 bases and J by 4 bases, and 17 bases separated the two germline ends. CDR3 sequence reads: CASSTVSGGITGELFF. The CDR3 DNA reads TGTGCCAGCAGCACCGTTTCTGGGGGGATCACCGGGGAGCTGTTTTTT. Full variable domain (missing parts from reference TRBV5-4 and TRBJ2-2): ETGVTQSPTHLIKTRGQQVTLRCSSQSGHNTVSWYQQALGQGPQFIFQYYREEENGRGNFPPRFSGLQFPNYSSELNVNALELDDSALYLCASSTVSGGITGELFFGEGSRLTVL.

The rearrangement links TRBV12-5 to TRBJ1-4; the D is unclear. The ends were cut back, 1 base at V and 3 bases at J, with 6 bases in the middle. The CDR3 has 14 amino acids. CDR1 and CDR2 (germline): LGHNT, FRNRAP. CDR3 sequence: CASGLGQANEKLFF. As DNA, the CDR3 is TGTGCTAGTGGTTTGGGACAAGCTAATGAAAAACTGTTTTTT.

This sequence joins TRBV29-1 and TRBJ1-3; TRBD1 matches 8 bases. The CDR3 is made up of 14 amino acids. In germline, CDR1 is SQVTM, CDR2 ANQGSEA. V lost 4 bases, J lost 5 bases, and 7 bases stayed unmatched. CDR3: CSVGDRGSRNTIYF. The DNA for the CDR3 is TGCAGCGTTGGAGACAGGGGTAGCCGAAACACCATATATTTT.